This TCR beta chain was recorded in a study of blood T cell repertoires in COVID-19. Study background: Sites in the United States, Italy and Spain provided acute and convalescent COVID-19 samples. PBMCs, B-cell-depleted T cells, or T cells provided the cDNA or gDNA that made up the material.

Germline V gives CDR1 DFQATT, CDR2 SNEGSKA (reference sequence). V was shortened by 7 bases and J by 2 bases, with 13 bases between the two germline ends. This CDR3 has 13 amino acids. Libraries were prepared by immunoSEQ multiplex PCR; TCRdb keeps only in-frame clonotypes and omits some of them. The table includes approximately 120,000 clones, around 88% detected once. This receptor was identified in a human donor in a cohort sampled during active COVID-19. The specimen sequenced was peripheral blood. V and J are TRBV20-1 and TRBJ2-3, with D maybe TRBD2 (6 bases). The CDR3 nucleotides are TGCAGTGTTAGTAGGAGGGACACAGATACGCAGTATTTT. This sequence encodes CSVSRRDTDTQYF.